A selection of T cell receptor beta chains follows, all from one sample in a study of blood T cell repertoires in COVID-19. TCRdb's copy holds only in-frame clones and misses some; the assay was immunoSEQ multiplex PCR. Here the sample spans roughly 340,000 clones, 80% to 90% being singletons. The sequencing sample was made of peripheral blood. The receptors originated from a woman between 45 and 60 years old with COVID-19, enrolled during active disease. Each CDR3 is given with its conserved first and last residue. Clone size, where shown, is once, few, many, or a class for clones that have expanded.

v_call clone_size cdr3_aa
TRBV6-1 . CASSEPPLSTQYF
TRBV5-8 once CASSLGLAGVTQYF
TRBV7-2 . CASSLAGGNGGETQYF
TRBV6-6 . CASNSVNANYGYTF
TRBV7-2 . CASSFLAGVGEQYF
TRBV11-2 . CASSRQREGNEQFF
TRBV11-3 . CASSYTSGFMGQGAGELFF
TRBV15 . CAVGGKRNTEAFF
TRBV5-4 . CASSLARGGGELFF
TRBV19 once CASSWTVNNEKLFF
TRBV7-9 . CASRAGLAESYNEQFF
TRBV4-3 . CASSRGPLNTEAFF
TRBV9 many CASSVHGTTNEKLFF
TRBV19 . CASLGRFVSQPQHF
TRBV5-1 . CASISDRGNGYTF